This entry features one T cell receptor beta chain sequence. CDR1 and CDR2 from the germline V gene are LNHNV and YYDKDF (reference sequence). Trimming took 4 bases from V and 6 from J; bases not matched to a gene: 4. The CDR3 is 13 amino acids. The entry originates in a study of T cell changes during pregnancy in multiple sclerosis. TCRdb keeps only in-frame clones here, not all; method: immunoSEQ multiplex PCR. The sample carries some 93,000 clones, 91% recorded once. Source: peripheral blood, taken after pregnancy. The chain links TRBV15 to TRBJ1-2; 8 bases fit TRBD1. The receptor was derived from a female donor in good health, enrolled as a control in a pregnancy study. This chain's CDR3 is CATSTGTGDGYTF. The CDR3 DNA reads TGTGCCACCAGCACCGGGACAGGTGATGGCTACACCTTC.